Following are 22 T cell receptor beta chains from one sample sequenced in a study of graft-versus-host responses after intestinal transplantation (dated by TCRdb to the early 2020s). Intraepithelial and lamina propria lymphocytes were isolated from graft specimens using dithiothreitol, EDTA incubations and collagenase D digestion. Library prep was done by the immunoSEQ multiplex PCR assay. Drawn from immuneACCESS, this table holds only the in-frame rearrangements with V and J called that TCRdb kept. Clones are partly lost; checked studies trace under half to an unresolved V gene and leave the rest unexplained. The sample yields about 9,600 clones; 80% to 90% were counted once. 5.2% of the sample rests with the top ten. The sample was ileum tissue, taken almost 750 days after intestinal transplantation. The receptors shown here come from a human patient who received an intestinal transplant, so some T cells may come from the graft donor.

The rearrangement joins TRBV9 to TRBJ2-7; 7 bases align to TRBD1. CDR3 length: 15 residues. J was trimmed by 5 bases and V by 0 bases; bases with no gene match: 8. Germline V gene lookup returns CDR1 SGDLS and CDR2 YYNGEE. CDR3 bases: TGTGCCAGCAGCGTAGGTCCCGCGACAGGGAACGAGCAGTACTTC. It translates to CASSVGPATGNEQYF.

The genes are TRBV6-4 and TRBJ1-1; 7 bases match TRBD1. Germline CDR1 is MRHNA and CDR2 is SNTAGT. After removal of 0 bases from V and 10 bases from J, the junction contained 8 bases not matched to a gene. The CDR3 spans 14 residues. The CDR3 is CASSDSFRTGAAFF. Written as DNA, the CDR3 is TGTGCCAGCAGTGACTCCTTTCGGACAGGTGCAGCTTTCTTT.

This clone came up a few times. V and J are TRBV19 and TRBJ2-6, with 8 bases that match TRBD1. Germline assignment: CDR1 LNHDA and CDR2 SQIVND (reference sequence). The ends lost 1 base at V and 2 bases at J; junction bases unmatched: 1. This CDR3 has 16 amino acids. CDR3 bases: TGTGCCAGTAGTATAGTGACAGGGGCTGGGGCCAACGTCCTGACTTTC. Amino acid sequence: CASSIVTGAGANVLTF.

The V gene is TRBV7-9, the J gene TRBJ2-5; the match to TRBD2 covers 7 bases. The CDR3 has 13 amino acids. V lost 5 bases to trimming and J lost 3 bases; unmatched junction nucleotides: 3. Germline assignment: CDR1 SEHNR and CDR2 FQNEAQ (reference sequence). The CDR3 protein is CASSPGGEETQYF. Written as DNA, the CDR3 is TGTGCCAGCAGCCCGGGGGGAGAAGAGACCCAGTACTTC.

The chain combines TRBV15 with TRBJ2-7; TRBD1 or TRBD2 may be the D gene (5 bases each). Germline loops: CDR1 LNHNV, CDR2 YYDKDF (reference sequence). This CDR3 region has 13 residues. V shed 6 bases and J shed 2 bases, with 11 bases lying between them. CDR3 sequence reads: CATSPGPPYEQYF. Written as DNA, the CDR3 is TGTGCCACCAGTCCGGGGCCCCCCTACGAGCAGTACTTC.

The genes are TRBV11-2 and TRBJ2-3; no clear D gene. The CDR3 covers 14 residues. The V gene lost 0 bases and the J gene lost 7 bases, with 11 bases spanning the gap. Germline values: CDR1 SGHAT, CDR2 FQNNGV. The DNA for the CDR3 is TGTGCCAGCAGCTTAGATGGTCCCGGATATACGCAGTATTTT. Protein sequence: CASSLDGPGYTQYF.

The rearrangement joins TRBV28 to TRBJ2-5, with TRBD2 matching over 8 bases. V lost 5 bases to trimming and J lost 5 bases; unmatched junction nucleotides: 13. The germline V gene encodes CDR1 MDHEN and CDR2 SYDVKM. This CDR3 has 16 residues. The CDR3 nucleotides are TGTGCCAGCAGTCCCCCCCGCCGAGCGGGAGTTGAGACCCAGTACTTC. Protein: CASSPPRRAGVETQYF.

The CDR3: CAWRGTDTDTQYF. The DNA of the CDR3 is TGTGCCTGGAGAGGGACGGACACAGATACGCAGTATTTT. The rearrangement uses TRBV30 and TRBJ2-3; possibly TRBD1 or TRBD2 for D (5 bases each). Germline CDR1 GTSNPN, CDR2 SVGIG (reference sequence). The V end lost 3 bases, the J end lost 2 bases, and 9 bases lay between the germline ends. The CDR3 sequence is 13 residues long.

The J gene is TRBJ2-1, the V gene TRBV5-4; 7 nucleotides agree with TRBD2. CDR3 length: 18 residues. J gave up 1 base and V 1 base, and 11 bases lay outside the gene matches. CDR1 SGHNT and CDR2 YYREEE come from the germline V gene (reference sequence). As DNA, the CDR3 is TGTGCCAGCAGCTTGTGGGGAGGGAGGTTAGCATCCTACAATGAGCAGTTCTTC. Its translation is CASSLWGGRLASYNEQFF.

This rearrangement joins TRBV5-1 to TRBJ2-4; 10 bases match TRBD1. This CDR3 spans 20 amino acids. The ends lost 4 bases at V and 1 base at J; junction bases unmatched: 17. Germline V gives CDR1 SGHRS, CDR2 YFSETQ. The CDR3 nucleotides are TGCGCCAGCAGCCGCCGCGACGGGGACAGGGGCCAGGAGGCCAAAAACATTCAGTACTTC. Translating it yields CASSRRDGDRGQEAKNIQYF. The full variable domain, its missing parts supplied by reference TRBV5-1 and TRBJ2-4, is KAGVTQTPRYLIKTRGQQVTLSCSPISGHRSVSWYQQTPGQGLQFLFEYFSETQRNKGNFPGRFSGRQFSNSRSEMNVSTLELGDSALYLCASSRRDGDRGQEAKNIQYFGAGTRLSVL.

The rearrangement joins TRBV19 to TRBJ1-3; the match to TRBD1 covers 8 bases. Unmatched junction bases numbered 12, after V lost 6 bases and J lost 2 bases. The CDR3 loop spans 17 amino acids. Germline V gene data show CDR1 as LNHDA and CDR2 as SQIVND (reference sequence). The CDR3 nucleotides read TGTGCCAGTAGAGGGGGTACGGGCAGGGGGCCTGGAAACACCATATATTTT. Translated, it gives CASRGGTGRGPGNTIYF.

The chain recombines TRBV5-4 with TRBJ2-1, with 8 bases fitting TRBD2. Germline V lookup: CDR1 SGHNT, CDR2 YYREEE (reference sequence). The CDR3 length is 15 residues. V was clipped by 1 base and J by 4 bases; unmatched bases: 4. CDR3 DNA sequence: TGTGCCAGCAGCTTGTCCACTAGCGGTTACAATGAGCAGTTCTTC. Amino acids: CASSLSTSGYNEQFF. The complete variable domain, with remaining parts taken from reference TRBV5-4 and TRBJ2-1, reads ETGVTQSPTHLIKTRGQQVTLRCSSQSGHNTVSWYQQALGQGPQFIFQYYREEENGRGNFPPRFSGLQFPNYSSELNVNALELDDSALYLCASSLSTSGYNEQFFGPGTRLTVL.

The gene calls are TRBV10-2 and TRBJ1-3, with D possibly being TRBD1 (6 bases). The ends were cut back, 6 bases at V and 0 bases at J, with 12 bases in the middle. The CDR3 length is 15 residues. Germline-derived CDR1 and CDR2 are WSHSY and SAAADI. CDR3 loop: CASRDLGGSGNTIYF. CDR3 nucleotides: TGCGCCAGCAGGGATTTAGGGGGCTCTGGAAACACCATATATTTT.

V is TRBV5-1 and J is TRBJ2-7; D ambiguous. Germline assignment: CDR1 SGHRS and CDR2 YFSETQ. CDR3 size: 14 residues. The germline V and J ends were trimmed by 0 bases and 3 bases, with 10 bases remaining between them. The CDR3 DNA sequence: TGCGCCAGCAGCTTGGACTCATACAACTACGAGCAGTACTTC. It translates to CASSLDSYNYEQYF. Complete variable domain (other parts from reference TRBV5-1 and TRBJ2-7): KAGVTQTPRYLIKTRGQQVTLSCSPISGHRSVSWYQQTPGQGLQFLFEYFSETQRNKGNFPGRFSGRQFSNSRSEMNVSTLELGDSALYLCASSLDSYNYEQYFGPGTRLTVT.

The chain uses TRBV6-5 and TRBJ1-5; D uncertain. Looked up from germline, CDR1 is MNHEY and CDR2 is SVGAGI. The CDR3 has 15 amino acids. Trimming pared 0 bases from V and 7 bases from J, leaving 13 bases between. Here the CDR3 DNA reads TGTGCCAGCAGTTACTCGACATCCGTGGGGCAGCCCCAGCATTTT. Protein: CASSYSTSVGQPQHF.

This chain links TRBV18 with TRBJ1-6; D is ambiguous. V was trimmed by 2 bases and J by 0 bases, leaving 8 bases between them. Germline CDR1 and CDR2: KGHSH and LQKENI. CDR3 size: 16 residues. The CDR3 protein is CASSPTQSSYNSPLHF. CDR3 sequence (DNA): TGTGCCAGCTCACCAACGCAGAGCTCCTATAATTCACCCCTCCACTTT.

The rearrangement uses TRBV7-9 and TRBJ2-1; D remains unclear. This CDR3 has 15 amino acids. V lost 0 bases and J lost 2, with 8 bases in between. The germline CDR1 and CDR2 sequences are SEHNR and FQNEAQ (reference sequence). The CDR3 nucleotides are TGTGCCAGCAGCTTAGCAGGGTCCACCTACAATGAGCAGTTCTTC. Translation: CASSLAGSTYNEQFF.

This clone was picked up one time. The gene calls are TRBV7-3 and TRBJ2-6; 11 bases are shared with TRBD2. Germline lookup yields CDR1 SGHTA and CDR2 FQGTGA. The CDR3 length is 18 residues. V gave up 5 bases and J gave up 2 bases; unmatched junction bases: 8. The CDR3 loop is CASSPKLAGATGANVLTF. The CDR3 region has the DNA TGTGCCAGCAGCCCCAAACTAGCGGGAGCGACTGGGGCCAACGTCCTGACTTTC.

This chain uses TRBV4-2 with TRBJ2-4; 8 bases are shared with TRBD1. CDR1 and CDR2 from the germline V gene are LGHNA and YNFKEQ. With V trimmed by 1 base and J by 9 bases, 2 bases remained unmatched. The CDR3 extends over 13 amino acids. In DNA, the CDR3 is TGTGCCAGCAGCCAAGTACAGGGGGGCATTCAGTACTTC. Translating it yields CASSQVQGGIQYF.

Turning to this clone: At the DNA level, this CDR3 is encoded by other sequences in the same sample as well. Written as DNA, the CDR3 is TGTGCCAGCACAGGGACAGGTTATAGCAATCAGCCCCAGCATTTT. It encodes CASTGTGYSNQPQHF. The chain is built from TRBV2 and TRBJ1-5; 8 nucleotides align to TRBD1. V trimming: 7 bases; J trimming: 0 bases; junction bases outside the gene matches: 5. Germline V gene lookup returns CDR1 SNHLY and CDR2 FYNNEI. The CDR3 totals 15 residues.

The V gene is TRBV6-5, the J gene TRBJ1-4, with 9 bases fitting TRBD1. The CDR3 has 15 residues. In germline, CDR1 is MNHEY, CDR2 SVGAGI. The V gene end was trimmed by 5 bases and the J gene end by 4 bases; junction bases not matched to a gene: 5. The CDR3 nucleotides are TGTGCCAGCAGTCCACAGGGGGCTGGTAATGAAAAACTGTTTTTT. Residues: CASSPQGAGNEKLFF.

V is TRBV11-2 and J is TRBJ2-1; 9 positions match TRBD2. The CDR3 is 16 residues long. V lost 2 bases to trimming and J lost 9 bases; unmatched junction nucleotides: 11. Looked up from germline, CDR1 is SGHAT and CDR2 is FQNNGV. CDR3 coding DNA: TGTGCCAGCAGCTTAAGGACTCTAGCGGGGTCGGGTGAGCAGTTCTTC. Residues: CASSLRTLAGSGEQFF.